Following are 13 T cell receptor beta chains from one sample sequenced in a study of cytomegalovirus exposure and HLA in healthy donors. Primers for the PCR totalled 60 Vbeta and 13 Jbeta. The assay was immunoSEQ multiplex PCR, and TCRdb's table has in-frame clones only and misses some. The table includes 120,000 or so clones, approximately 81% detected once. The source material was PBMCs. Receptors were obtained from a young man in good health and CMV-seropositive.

In DNA, the CDR3 is TGTGCCTGGAGTGTAGGCAGGATTCTTGGCTACACCTTC. This translates into CAWSVGRILGYTF. This chain links TRBV30 with TRBJ1-2; D remains ambiguous. This CDR3 spans 13 amino acids. The germline V gene has CDR1 GTSNPN and CDR2 SVGIG (reference sequence). V lost 0 bases, J lost 7 bases, and 12 bases lay in between. Supplemented by reference TRBV30 and TRBJ1-2, the full variable domain reads SQTIHQWPATLVQPVGSPLSLECTVEGTSNPNLYWYRQAAGRGLQLLFYSVGIGQISSEVPQNLSASRPQDRQFILSSKKLLLSDSGFYLCAWSVGRILGYTFGSGTRLTVV.

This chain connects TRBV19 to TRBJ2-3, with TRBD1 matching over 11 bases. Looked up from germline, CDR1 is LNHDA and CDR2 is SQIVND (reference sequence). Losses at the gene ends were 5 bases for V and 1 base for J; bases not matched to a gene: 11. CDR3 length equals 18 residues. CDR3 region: CASSSPGQGGQRTDTQYF. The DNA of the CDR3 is TGTGCCAGTAGTTCACCGGGACAGGGGGGCCAACGCACAGATACGCAGTATTTT.

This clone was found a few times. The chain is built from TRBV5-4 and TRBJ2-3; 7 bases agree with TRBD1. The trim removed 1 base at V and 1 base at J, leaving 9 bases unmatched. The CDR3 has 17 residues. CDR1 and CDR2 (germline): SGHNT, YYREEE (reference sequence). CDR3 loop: CASSLPPSGTGTDTQYF. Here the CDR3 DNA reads TGTGCCAGCAGCTTGCCGCCATCGGGGACAGGCACAGATACGCAGTATTTT.

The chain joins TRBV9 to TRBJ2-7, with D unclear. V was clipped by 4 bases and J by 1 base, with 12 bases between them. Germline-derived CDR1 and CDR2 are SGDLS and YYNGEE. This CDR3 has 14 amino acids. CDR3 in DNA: TGTGCCAGCAGCCCCGGTGAGCCTTCCTACGAGCAGTACTTC. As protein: CASSPGEPSYEQYF.

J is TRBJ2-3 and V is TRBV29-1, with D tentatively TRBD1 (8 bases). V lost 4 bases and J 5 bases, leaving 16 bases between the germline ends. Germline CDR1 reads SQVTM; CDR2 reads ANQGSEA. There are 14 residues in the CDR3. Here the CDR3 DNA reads TGCAGCGTTGTTTCGTACAGGGGGGGAGATACGCAGTATTTT. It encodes CSVVSYRGGDTQYF.

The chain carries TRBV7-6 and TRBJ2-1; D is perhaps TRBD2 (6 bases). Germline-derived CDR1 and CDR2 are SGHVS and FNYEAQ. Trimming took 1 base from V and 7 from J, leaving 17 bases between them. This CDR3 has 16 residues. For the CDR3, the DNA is TGTGCCAGCAGCTTAGGGGTCCCCGGGAGTTGGAATGAGCAGTTCTTC. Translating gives CASSLGVPGSWNEQFF.

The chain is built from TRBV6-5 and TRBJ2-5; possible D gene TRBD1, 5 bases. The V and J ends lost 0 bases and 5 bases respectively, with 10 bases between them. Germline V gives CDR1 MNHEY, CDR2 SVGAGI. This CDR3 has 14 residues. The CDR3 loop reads CASSYSGVKETQYF. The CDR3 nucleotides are TGTGCCAGCAGTTACTCAGGGGTCAAGGAGACCCAGTACTTC.

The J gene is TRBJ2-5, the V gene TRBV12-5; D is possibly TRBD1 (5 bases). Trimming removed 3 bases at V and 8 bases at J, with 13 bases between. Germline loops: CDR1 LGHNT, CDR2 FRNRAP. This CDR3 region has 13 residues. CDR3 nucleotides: TGTGCTAGTGGTTTATCAGGGCTTGATACCCAGTACTTC. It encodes CASGLSGLDTQYF.

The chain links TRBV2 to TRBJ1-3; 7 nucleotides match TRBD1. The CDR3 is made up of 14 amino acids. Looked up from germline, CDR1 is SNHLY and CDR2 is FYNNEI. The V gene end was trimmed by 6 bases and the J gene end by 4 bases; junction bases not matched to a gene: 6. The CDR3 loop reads CASSSGQRGNTIYF. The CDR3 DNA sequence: TGTGCCAGCAGCTCGGGACAGAGAGGAAACACCATATATTTT.

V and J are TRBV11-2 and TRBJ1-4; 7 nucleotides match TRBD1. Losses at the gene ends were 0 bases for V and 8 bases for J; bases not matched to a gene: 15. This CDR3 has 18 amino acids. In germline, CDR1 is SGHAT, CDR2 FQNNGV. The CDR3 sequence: CASSLDGRLTGVGEKLFF. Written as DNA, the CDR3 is TGTGCCAGCAGCTTAGATGGAAGGTTAACAGGGGTGGGGGAAAAACTGTTTTTT.

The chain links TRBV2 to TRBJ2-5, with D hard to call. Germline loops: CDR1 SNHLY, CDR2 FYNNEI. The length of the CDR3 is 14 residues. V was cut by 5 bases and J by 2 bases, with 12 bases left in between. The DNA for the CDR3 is TGTGCCAGCAGTCCCCCGTTCAGTCAAGAGACCCAGTACTTC. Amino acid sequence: CASSPPFSQETQYF.

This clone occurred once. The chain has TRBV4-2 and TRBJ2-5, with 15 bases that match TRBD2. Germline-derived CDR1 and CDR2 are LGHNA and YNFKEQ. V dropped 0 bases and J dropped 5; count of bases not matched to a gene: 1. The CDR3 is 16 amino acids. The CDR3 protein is CASSQEGTSGGETQYF. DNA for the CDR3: TGTGCCAGCAGCCAAGAAGGGACTAGCGGGGGGGAGACCCAGTACTTC.

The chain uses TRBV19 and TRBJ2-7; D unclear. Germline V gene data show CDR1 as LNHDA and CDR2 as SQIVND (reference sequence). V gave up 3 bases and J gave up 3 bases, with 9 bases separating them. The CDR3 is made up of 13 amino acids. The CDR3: CASSIAGVYEQYF. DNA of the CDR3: TGTGCCAGTAGTATTGCAGGTGTCTACGAGCAGTACTTC.